One sample yielded the 6 T cell receptor beta chains listed below, sequenced in a study of CD8 T cells in ankylosing spondylitis. In TCRdb, the 5' RACE reads were re-called with MiXCR into one record per CDR3 protein. The sample lists 150,000 or so distinct CDR3 sequences, around 16% seen once, with roughly 8% in the top ten. The sequencing input was blood, either unsorted or a sorted T cell fraction (not recorded which). The receptors here all came from a male donor with ankylosing spondylitis or in good health (not recorded which).

The rearrangement links TRBV28 to TRBJ2-1; D might be TRBD2 (5 bases). Germline lookup yields CDR1 MDHEN and CDR2 SYDVKM. The CDR3 consists of 15 residues. V was clipped by 3 bases and J by 1 base, with 10 bases between them. The CDR3 protein is CASSFGEQSYNEQFF. The CDR3 DNA reads as TGTGCCAGCAGTTTTGGGGAGCAATCCTACAATGAGCAGTTCTTC. Full variable domain (rest looked up from reference TRBV28 and TRBJ2-1): DVKVTQSSRYLVKRTGEKVFLECVQDMDHENMFWYRQDPGLGLRLIYFSYDVKMKEKGDIPEGYSVSREKKERFSLILESASTNQTSMYLCASSFGEQSYNEQFFGPGTRLTVL.

This clonotype was observed a few times. V is TRBV2 and J is TRBJ1-5; D is unresolved. CDR1 and CDR2 (germline): SNHLY, FYNNEI. Trimming removed 4 bases from V and 7 bases from J, with 17 bases in between. This CDR3 is 15 amino acids long. CDR3 in DNA: TGTGCCAGCAGTGGGGTCGCAGGTTCTGAGCAGCCCCAGCATTTT. This gives the protein CASSGVAGSEQPQHF.

V gene TRBV7-9 combines with J gene TRBJ2-1, with D perhaps TRBD2 (6 bases). CDR1 and CDR2 from the germline V gene are SEHNR and FQNEAQ (reference sequence). V was clipped by 8 bases and J by 2 bases, with 13 bases between them. This CDR3 spans 14 amino acids. CDR3 nucleotides: TGTGCCAGCGACCTGACTAGGGCCTACAATGAGCAGTTCTTC. It yields the protein CASDLTRAYNEQFF.

This clonotype was counted only a few times. V usage is TRBV29-1 and J usage is TRBJ1-1; 12 nucleotides line up with TRBD1. CDR3 length equals 13 residues. Losses at the gene ends were 7 bases for V and 7 bases for J; bases not matched to a gene: 7. Germline V gives CDR1 SQVTM, CDR2 ANQGSEA. The CDR3 here is CSGWDRGQVEAFF. In DNA, the CDR3 is TGCAGCGGCTGGGACAGGGGGCAAGTTGAAGCTTTCTTT.

Ten or more counts support this clonotype. The rearrangement uses TRBV4-2 and TRBJ2-2, with 10 bases matching TRBD2. After removal of 0 bases from V and 5 bases from J, the junction contained 9 bases not matched to a gene. This CDR3 spans 18 amino acids. Germline values: CDR1 LGHNA, CDR2 YNFKEQ. CDR3 nucleotides: TGTGCCAGCAGCCAAGACGGTCTAGCGGGAGTACGAACCGGGGAGCTGTTTTTT. Encoded protein: CASSQDGLAGVRTGELFF.

The chain links TRBV11-2 to TRBJ2-5; either TRBD1 or TRBD2 may supply D (5 bases each). Deletions cut 5 bases from V and 4 bases from J, with 14 bases between. The CDR3 loop spans 14 amino acids. Germline V gene data show CDR1 as SGHAT and CDR2 as FQNNGV. CDR3 region: CASSRSRGAETQYF. CDR3 nucleotide sequence: TGTGCCAGCAGCCGTTCGAGAGGGGCAGAGACCCAGTACTTC.